The source of this T cell receptor beta chain is a study of CD8+ T cells in alopecia areata. Study-level information: The drug, oral tofacitinib, was given to treated patients at 5 to 10 mg twice daily.

Germline V gene data show CDR1 as MGHRA and CDR2 as YSYEKL. The CDR3 is 16 residues long. V was pared by 0 bases and J by 7 bases, with 12 bases of the junction left unmatched. As the sequencing template, cDNA was produced by extracting RNA and reverse transcribing it. TCRdb keeps only in-frame clones here, not all; method: immunoSEQ multiplex PCR. The table lists about 74,000 clones, approximately 29% of them singletons. This clone occurred a few times. The target antigen is unknown. Points from the study as a whole: Throughout tofacitinib, many expanded lesional clones continued to persist in scalp and blood.

Sample treatment: oral pan-JAK inhibitor, 5-10 mg twice daily. Using a FACSAria, the CD4+ and CD8+ T cells were sorted from the PBMCs. The clonotype comes from a human donor with alopecia areata. The rearrangement uses TRBV4-1 and TRBJ2-7, with 7 bases fitting TRBD2. The sample was CD8+ T cells sorted from blood, taken at week 4, from a patient treated with tofacitinib. The CDR3 region has the DNA TGCGCCAGCAGCCAAGATTCGGTGACTAGCCTCCGGGAGCAGTACTTC. Its translation: CASSQDSVTSLREQYF.